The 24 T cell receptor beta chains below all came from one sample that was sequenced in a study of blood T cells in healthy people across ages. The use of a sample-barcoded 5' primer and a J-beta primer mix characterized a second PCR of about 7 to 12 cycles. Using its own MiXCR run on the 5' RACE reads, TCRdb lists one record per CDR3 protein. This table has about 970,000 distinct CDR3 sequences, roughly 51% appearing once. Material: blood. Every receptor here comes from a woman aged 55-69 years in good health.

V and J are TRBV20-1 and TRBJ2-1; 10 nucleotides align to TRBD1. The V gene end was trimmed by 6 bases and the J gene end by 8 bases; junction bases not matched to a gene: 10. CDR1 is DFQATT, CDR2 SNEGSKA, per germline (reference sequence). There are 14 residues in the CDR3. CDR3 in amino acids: CSAGTGQGNHEQFF. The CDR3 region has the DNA TGCAGTGCAGGGACGGGACAGGGGAATCATGAGCAGTTCTTC.

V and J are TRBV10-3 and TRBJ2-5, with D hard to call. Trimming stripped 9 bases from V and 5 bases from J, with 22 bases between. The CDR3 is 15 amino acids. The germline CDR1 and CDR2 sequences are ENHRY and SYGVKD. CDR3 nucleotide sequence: TGTGCCATAGCCTCCCCCCTCGGCGGTCTGGAGACCCAGTACTTC. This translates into CAIASPLGGLETQYF.

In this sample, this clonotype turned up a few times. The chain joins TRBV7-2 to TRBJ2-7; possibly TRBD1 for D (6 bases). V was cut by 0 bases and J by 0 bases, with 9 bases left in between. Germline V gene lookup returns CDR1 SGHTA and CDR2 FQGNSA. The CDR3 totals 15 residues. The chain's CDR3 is CASSLALQGSYEQYF. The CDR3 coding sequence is TGTGCCAGCAGCTTAGCTTTACAGGGCTCCTACGAGCAGTACTTC. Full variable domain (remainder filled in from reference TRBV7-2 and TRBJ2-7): GAGVSQSPSNKVTEKGKDVELRCDPISGHTALYWYRQSLGQGLEFLIYFQGNSAPDKSGLPSDRFSAERTGGSVSTLTIQRTQQEDSAVYLCASSLALQGSYEQYFGPGTRLTVT.

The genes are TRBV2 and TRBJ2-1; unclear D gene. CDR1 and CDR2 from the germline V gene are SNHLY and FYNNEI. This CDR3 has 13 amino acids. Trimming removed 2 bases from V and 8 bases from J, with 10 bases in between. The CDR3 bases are TGTGCCAGCAGTGAACTTATCGGGCATGAGCAGTTCTTC. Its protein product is CASSELIGHEQFF.

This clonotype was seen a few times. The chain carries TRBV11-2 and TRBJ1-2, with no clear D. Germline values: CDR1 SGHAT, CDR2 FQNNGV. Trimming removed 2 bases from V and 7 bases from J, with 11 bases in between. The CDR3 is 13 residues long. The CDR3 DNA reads TGTGCCAGCAGCTTACGGGGAATCGGTGGCTACACCTTC. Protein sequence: CASSLRGIGGYTF.

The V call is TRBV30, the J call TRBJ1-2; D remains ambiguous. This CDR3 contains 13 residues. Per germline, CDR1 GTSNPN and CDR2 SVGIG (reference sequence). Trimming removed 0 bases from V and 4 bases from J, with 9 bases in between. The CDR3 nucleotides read TGTGCCTGGAGTGTTGATCTGTCCTATGGCTACACCTTC. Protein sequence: CAWSVDLSYGYTF.

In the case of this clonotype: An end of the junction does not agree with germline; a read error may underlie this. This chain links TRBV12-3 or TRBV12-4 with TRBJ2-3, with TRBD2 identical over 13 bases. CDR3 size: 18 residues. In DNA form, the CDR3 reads TGTGCCCGCAGTTTACGGACTAGCGGGAGCGCCAGGGGAGATACGCAGTATTTT. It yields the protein CARSLRTSGSARGDTQYF.

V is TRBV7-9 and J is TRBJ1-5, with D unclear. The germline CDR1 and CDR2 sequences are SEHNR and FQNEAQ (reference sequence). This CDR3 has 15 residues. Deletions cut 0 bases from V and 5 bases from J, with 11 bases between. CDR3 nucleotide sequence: TGTGCCAGCAGCTTAGCGTCCGGGGAACATCAGCCCCAGCATTTT. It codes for CASSLASGEHQPQHF.

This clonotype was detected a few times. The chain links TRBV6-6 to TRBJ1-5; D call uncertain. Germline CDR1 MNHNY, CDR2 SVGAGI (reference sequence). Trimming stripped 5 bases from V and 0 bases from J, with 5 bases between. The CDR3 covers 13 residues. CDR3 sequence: CASSVYSNQPQHF. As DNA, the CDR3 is TGTGCCAGCAGTGTTTATAGCAATCAGCCCCAGCATTTT.

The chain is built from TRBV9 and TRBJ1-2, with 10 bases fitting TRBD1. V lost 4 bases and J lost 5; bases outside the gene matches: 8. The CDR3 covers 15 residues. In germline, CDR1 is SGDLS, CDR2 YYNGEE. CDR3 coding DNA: TGTGCCAGCAGCCGAGGACAGGGGGAATTATATGGCTACACCTTC. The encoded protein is CASSRGQGELYGYTF.

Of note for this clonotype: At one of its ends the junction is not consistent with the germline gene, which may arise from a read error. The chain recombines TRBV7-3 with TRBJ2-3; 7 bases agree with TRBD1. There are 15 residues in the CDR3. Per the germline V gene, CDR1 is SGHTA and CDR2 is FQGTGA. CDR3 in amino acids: CASSWNPGTADTQYF. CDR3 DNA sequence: TGTGCCAGCAGCTGGAACCCAGGGACAGCAGATACACAGTATTTT. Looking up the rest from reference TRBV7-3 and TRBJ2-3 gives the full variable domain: GAGVSQTPSNKVTEKGKYVELRCDPISGHTALYWYRQSLGQGPEFLIYFQGTGAADDSGLPNDRFFAVRPEGSVSTLKIQRTERGDSAVYLCASSWNPGTADTQYFGPGTRLTVL.

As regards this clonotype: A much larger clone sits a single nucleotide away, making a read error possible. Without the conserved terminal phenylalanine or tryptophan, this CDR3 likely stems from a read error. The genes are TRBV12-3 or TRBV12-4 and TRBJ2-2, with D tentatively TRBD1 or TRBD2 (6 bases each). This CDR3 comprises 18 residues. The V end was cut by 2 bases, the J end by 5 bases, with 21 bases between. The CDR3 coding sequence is TGTGCCAGCAGTTTATTGGGACTTCAACAGGGACGGACCGGGGAGCTGTTTCTT. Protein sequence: CASSLLGLQQGRTGELFL.

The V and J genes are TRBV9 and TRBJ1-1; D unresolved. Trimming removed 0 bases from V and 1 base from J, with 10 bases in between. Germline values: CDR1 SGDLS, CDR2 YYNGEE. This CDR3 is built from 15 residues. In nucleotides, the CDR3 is TGTGCCAGCAGCGTAGGGCAGGCAAAGAACACTGAAGCTTTCTTT. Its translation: CASSVGQAKNTEAFF.

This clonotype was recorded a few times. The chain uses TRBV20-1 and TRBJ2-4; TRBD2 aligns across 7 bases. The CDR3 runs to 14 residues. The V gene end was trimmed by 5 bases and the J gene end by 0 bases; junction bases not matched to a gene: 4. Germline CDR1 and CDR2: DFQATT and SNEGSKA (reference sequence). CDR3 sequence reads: CSAVAGVAKNIQYF. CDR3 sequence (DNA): TGCAGTGCTGTAGCGGGTGTAGCCAAAAACATTCAGTACTTC.

CDR3 sequence reads: CASSLQGGHTIYF. The CDR3 nucleotides are TGTGCCAGCAGCCTACAGGGAGGTCACACCATATATTTT. The V call is TRBV14, the J call TRBJ1-3; possibly TRBD1 for D (6 bases). Germline V lookup: CDR1 SGHDN, CDR2 FVKESK. The germline V and J ends were trimmed by 4 bases and 8 bases, with 12 bases remaining between them. The CDR3 consists of 13 residues.

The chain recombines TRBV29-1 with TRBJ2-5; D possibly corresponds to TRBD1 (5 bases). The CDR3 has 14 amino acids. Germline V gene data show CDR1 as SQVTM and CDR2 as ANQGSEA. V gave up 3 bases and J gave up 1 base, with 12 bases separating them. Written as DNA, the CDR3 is TGCAGCGTTGACATGCAGGGTGGCCAAGAGACCCAGTACTTC. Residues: CSVDMQGGQETQYF.

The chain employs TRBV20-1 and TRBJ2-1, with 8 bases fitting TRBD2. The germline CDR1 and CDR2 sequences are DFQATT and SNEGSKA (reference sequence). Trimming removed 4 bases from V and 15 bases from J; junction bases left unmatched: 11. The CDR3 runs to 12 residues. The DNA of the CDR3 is TGCAGTGCTAACGAGCGGGAGTTTTATCCGTTCTTC. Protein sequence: CSANEREFYPFF.

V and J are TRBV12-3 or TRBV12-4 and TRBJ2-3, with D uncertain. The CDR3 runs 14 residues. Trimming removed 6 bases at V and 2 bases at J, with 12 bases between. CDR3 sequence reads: CASSLNSYTDTQYF. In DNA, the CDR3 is TGTGCCAGCAGCCTAAACTCCTACACAGATACGCAGTATTTT.

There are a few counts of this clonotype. For the CDR3, the DNA is TGCAGTGCTACCAGCCATAGGGAAGACGAGCAGTACTTC. Translated, it gives CSATSHREDEQYF. The chain has TRBV20-1 and TRBJ2-7, with no clear D. The CDR3 is 13 amino acids. Germline loops: CDR1 DFQATT, CDR2 SNEGSKA (reference sequence). V lost 4 bases and J 5 bases, leaving 15 bases between the germline ends.

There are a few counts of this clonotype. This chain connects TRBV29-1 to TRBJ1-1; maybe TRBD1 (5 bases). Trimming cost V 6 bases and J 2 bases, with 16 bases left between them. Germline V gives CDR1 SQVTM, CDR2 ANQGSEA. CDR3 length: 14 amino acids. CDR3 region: CSVEFKTVNTEAFF. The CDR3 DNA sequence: TGCAGCGTCGAATTTAAGACAGTAAACACTGAAGCTTTCTTT.

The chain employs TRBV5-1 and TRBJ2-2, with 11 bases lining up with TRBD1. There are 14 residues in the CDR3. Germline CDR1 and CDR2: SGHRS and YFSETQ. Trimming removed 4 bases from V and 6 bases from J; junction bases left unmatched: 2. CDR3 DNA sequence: TGCGCCAGCAGCGCGGGACAGGGGGCCGGGGAGCTGTTTTTT. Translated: CASSAGQGAGELFF.

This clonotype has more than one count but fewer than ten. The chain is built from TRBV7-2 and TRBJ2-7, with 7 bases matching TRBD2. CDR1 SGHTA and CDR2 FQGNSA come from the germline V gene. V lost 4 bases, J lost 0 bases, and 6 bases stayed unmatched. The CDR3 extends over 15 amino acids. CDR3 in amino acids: CASSSQSGASYEQYF. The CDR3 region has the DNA TGTGCCAGCAGCTCACAGAGCGGGGCCTCCTACGAGCAGTACTTC.

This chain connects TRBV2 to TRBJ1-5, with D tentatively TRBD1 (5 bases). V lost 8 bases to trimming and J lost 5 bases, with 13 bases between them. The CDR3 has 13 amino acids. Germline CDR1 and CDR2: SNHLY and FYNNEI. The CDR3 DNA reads TGTGCCAGCGACCATGGGGGTTATCAGCCCCAGCATTTT. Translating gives CASDHGGYQPQHF.

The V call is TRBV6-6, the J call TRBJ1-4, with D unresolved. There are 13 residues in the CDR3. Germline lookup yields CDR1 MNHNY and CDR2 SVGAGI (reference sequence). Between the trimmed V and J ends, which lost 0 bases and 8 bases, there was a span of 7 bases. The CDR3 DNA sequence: TGTGCCAGCAGTTACTCGACCTTGGAAAAACTGTTTTTT. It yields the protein CASSYSTLEKLFF.